One and the same sample provided the 6 T cell receptor beta chains below, sequenced in a study of blood T cell repertoires in COVID-19. Profiling relied on immunoSEQ multiplex PCR, and the TCRdb table lists in-frame clones only, not all of them. This table holds about 260,000 clones, 83% found once. The source material was peripheral blood. Receptors originate from a man in his sixties who had recovered from COVID-19.

The chain carries TRBV19 and TRBJ1-2; 7 nucleotides match TRBD1. The germline gives CDR1 LNHDA, CDR2 SQIVND (reference sequence). The CDR3 runs 15 residues. With 3 bases clipped from V and 0 bases from J, the junction kept 4 bases outside the gene matches. CDR3 residues: CASSIPGGTNYGYTF. CDR3 in DNA: TGTGCCAGTAGTATCCCAGGGGGAACTAACTATGGCTACACCTTC. The full variable domain, rest sourced from reference TRBV19 and TRBJ1-2, is DGGITQSPKYLFRKEGQNVTLSCEQNLNHDAMYWYRQDPGQGLRLIYYSQIVNDFQKGDIAEGYSVSREKKESFPLTVTSAQKNPTAFYLCASSIPGGTNYGYTFGSGTRLTVV.

The V call is TRBV7-2, the J call TRBJ2-1, with a tentative D call TRBD1 (6 bases). Germline CDR1 SGHTA, CDR2 FQGNSA. This CDR3 has 16 residues. Trimming shortened V by 4 bases and J by 3 bases, and 16 bases separated the two germline ends. The CDR3 sequence: CASSSRRGQNYNEQFF. The CDR3 DNA reads TGTGCCAGCAGCTCCCGCCGAGGACAGAACTACAATGAGCAGTTCTTC. The entire variable domain, with the rest obtained from reference TRBV7-2 and TRBJ2-1, is as follows: GAGVSQSPSNKVTEKGKDVELRCDPISGHTALYWYRQSLGQGLEFLIYFQGNSAPDKSGLPSDRFSAERTGGSVSTLTIQRTQQEDSAVYLCASSSRRGQNYNEQFFGPGTRLTVL.

V usage is TRBV19 and J usage is TRBJ1-3, with D perhaps matching TRBD1 (6 bases). Trimming took 5 bases from V and 0 from J, leaving 14 bases between them. The CDR3 extends over 16 amino acids. The germline gives CDR1 LNHDA, CDR2 SQIVND (reference sequence). The CDR3 region has the DNA TGTGCCAGTAGTTTCCTACAGGGCGGCTCTGGAAACACCATATATTTT. It is translated as CASSFLQGGSGNTIYF.

CDR3 nucleotide sequence: TGTGCCAGCAGCCAACTCTACAGGGCGATGGAGCTGTTTTTT. It yields the protein CASSQLYRAMELFF. V and J are TRBV3-1 (or the pseudogene TRBV3-2) and TRBJ2-2, with D possibly matching TRBD1 (6 bases). Germline V CDR1 and CDR2: LGHDT, YNNKEL (reference sequence). With 2 bases removed from V and 10 bases from J, the gap between germline ends came to 14 bases. This CDR3 has 14 amino acids.

The chain combines TRBV3-1 (or the pseudogene TRBV3-2) with TRBJ2-5, with D perhaps TRBD1 (5 bases). The CDR3 has 14 residues. Trimming took off 3 bases at V and 2 bases at J, with 10 bases between the two ends. Germline V gene data show CDR1 as LGHDT and CDR2 as YNNKEL (reference sequence). As DNA, the CDR3 is TGTGCCAGCAGCCAGGCAGACAGACAAGAGACCCAGTACTTC. It yields the protein CASSQADRQETQYF.

J is TRBJ1-1 and V is TRBV7-8; maybe TRBD1 (6 bases). The germline V gene encodes CDR1 SGHVS and CDR2 FQNEAQ. This CDR3 has 17 residues. V was cut by 0 bases and J by 1 base, with 15 bases left in between. Written as DNA, the CDR3 is TGTGCCAGCAGCTTAGCGAATCTACTGGGACAGAACACTGAAGCTTTCTTT. Protein sequence: CASSLANLLGQNTEAFF.